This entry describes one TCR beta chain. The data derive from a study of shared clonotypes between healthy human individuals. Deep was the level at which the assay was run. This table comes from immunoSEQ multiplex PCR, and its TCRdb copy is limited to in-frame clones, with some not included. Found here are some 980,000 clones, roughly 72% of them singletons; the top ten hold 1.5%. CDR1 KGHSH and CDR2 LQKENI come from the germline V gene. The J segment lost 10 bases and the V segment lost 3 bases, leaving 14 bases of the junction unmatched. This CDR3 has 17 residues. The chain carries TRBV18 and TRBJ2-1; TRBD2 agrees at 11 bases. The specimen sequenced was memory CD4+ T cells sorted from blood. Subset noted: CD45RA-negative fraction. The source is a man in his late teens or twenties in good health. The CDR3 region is CASSPRTGSGTSGEQFF. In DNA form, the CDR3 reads TGTGCCAGCTCACCTCGAACGGGATCCGGGACTAGCGGCGAGCAGTTCTTC.